Below, 30 T cell receptor beta chains from the same sample are listed, as sequenced in a study of shared clonotypes between healthy human individuals. The data were produced by immunoSEQ multiplex PCR, yet TCRdb's version contains in-frame clones alone and is incomplete. The sample contains roughly 2,300,000 clones, just under 95% of which appear only once. Sequenced input: naive CD4+ T cells from PBMCs. This sample's subset: CD45RA+ positively selected. The receptors come from a man between 18 and 29 years old in good health. Some clones in this sample may be carry-over from other donors' samples.

The V gene is TRBV7-6, the J gene TRBJ2-1, with TRBD2 as a possible D gene (5 bases). V was shortened by 5 bases and J by 4 bases, with 18 bases between the two germline ends. The germline CDR1 and CDR2 sequences are SGHVS and FNYEAQ. The length of the CDR3 is 16 residues. The CDR3 protein is CASSVTLGAEYNEQFF. In nucleotides, the CDR3 is TGTGCCAGCAGCGTAACCCTTGGAGCGGAGTACAATGAGCAGTTCTTC.

The chain uses TRBV21-1 and TRBJ2-7; the DNA was not used to check the table's D call, TRBD1. TRBV21-1 corresponds to a pseudogene. The CDR3 contains 17 residues. CDR3 residues: CASSTPRSGKGYYEQYF. The CDR3 DNA reads as TGTGCCAGCAGCACACCCCGGTCAGGGAAGGGCTACTACGAGCAGTACTTC.

The chain uses TRBV5-1 and TRBJ1-3; a possible D gene is TRBD1 (6 bases). The V gene lost 1 base and the J gene lost 0 bases, with 14 bases spanning the gap. This CDR3 comprises 17 residues. From germline, CDR1 is SGHRS and CDR2 YFSETQ. DNA for the CDR3: TGCGCCAGCAGCTTGCCGGAAACAGGGATCTCTGGAAACACCATATATTTT. This encodes CASSLPETGISGNTIYF.

The sample holds a few counts of this clone. This chain connects TRBV5-1 to TRBJ1-2; D unclear. This CDR3 is built from 13 residues. V was pared by 2 bases and J by 5 bases, with 10 bases between. Germline V CDR1 and CDR2: SGHRS, YFSETQ. The CDR3 reads CASSFEFPYGYTF. Here the CDR3 DNA reads TGCGCCAGCAGCTTCGAGTTTCCGTATGGCTACACCTTC.

The rearrangement uses TRBV5-8 and TRBJ2-5; perhaps TRBD2 as D (7 bases). This CDR3 has 13 residues. CDR1 and CDR2 (germline): SGHTS, YDEGEE. V lost 4 bases, J lost 5 bases, and 12 bases lay in between. The CDR3 bases are TGTGCCAGCAGCCATGGGGGGGCGGAGACCCAGTACTTC. Translated: CASSHGGAETQYF.

The CDR3 spells CASMPSGSNSYNEQFF. As DNA, the CDR3 is TGTGCCAGTATGCCTAGCGGGAGCAACTCCTACAATGAGCAGTTCTTC. This chain uses TRBV4-2 with TRBJ2-1; 10 bases line up with TRBD2. The V and J ends lost 9 bases and 0 bases, in that order; junction bases with no gene match: 8. This CDR3 comprises 16 residues. The germline gives CDR1 LGHNA, CDR2 YNFKEQ.

This chain connects TRBV11-2 to TRBJ1-1; no clear D gene. Trimming shortened V by 5 bases and J by 5 bases, and 15 bases separated the two germline ends. CDR1 is SGHAT and CDR2 is FQNNGV in the germline V gene. This CDR3 has 14 residues. This CDR3 is CASSPRFGVTEAFF. The CDR3, as DNA: TGTGCCAGCAGCCCCAGGTTCGGGGTGACTGAAGCTTTCTTT.

V and J are TRBV6-1 and TRBJ1-4; 9 bases map to TRBD1. The germline CDR1 and CDR2 sequences are MNHNS and SASEGT. V lost 6 bases to trimming and J lost 7 bases; unmatched junction nucleotides: 6. CDR3 length: 14 amino acids. CDR3 coding DNA: TGTGCCAGCAGATCGGGACAGGGCTCTGAAAAACTGTTTTTT. It is translated as CASRSGQGSEKLFF.

The chain uses TRBV7-2 and TRBJ2-7; D possibly corresponds to TRBD2 (5 bases). Germline CDR1 SGHTA, CDR2 FQGNSA. V was pared by 5 bases and J by 5 bases, with 13 bases between. CDR3 size: 13 residues. The CDR3 DNA sequence: TGTGCCAGCAGCCTTCCGGGAATCCACGAGCAGTACTTC. Protein sequence: CASSLPGIHEQYF.

In the case of this clone: Other DNA sequences from this sample encode an identical CDR3 as well. The genes are TRBV18 and TRBJ2-5; D unresolved. CDR1 is KGHSH, CDR2 LQKENI, per germline. V lost 0 bases and J 4 bases, leaving 6 bases between the germline ends. CDR3 length: 13 amino acids. The CDR3 bases are TGTGCCAGCTCACCACCGAGTCGAGAGACCCAGTACTTC. Translating gives CASSPPSRETQYF.

This clone was recorded once. The chain joins TRBV2 to TRBJ2-7, with D perhaps being TRBD1 or TRBD2 (5 bases each). CDR3 length: 13 residues. CDR1 and CDR2 from the germline V gene are SNHLY and FYNNEI. V lost 6 bases and J lost 9, with 18 bases in between. As DNA, the CDR3 is TGTGCCAGCAGGGAGGTGGGGCCTGGTACGCAGTACTTC. Translated, it gives CASREVGPGTQYF.

This chain joins TRBV18 and TRBJ2-7, with D possibly being TRBD2 (6 bases). The germline gives CDR1 KGHSH, CDR2 LQKENI. Trimming took off 6 bases at V and 5 bases at J, with 11 bases between the two ends. CDR3 length equals 12 residues. The CDR3 region has the DNA TGTGCCAGCTCTGGGGGGTATGACGAGCAGTACTTC. It is translated as CASSGGYDEQYF.

The rearrangement joins TRBV2 to TRBJ2-1, with D maybe TRBD1 (6 bases). CDR3 size: 15 residues. Germline CDR1 reads SNHLY; CDR2 reads FYNNEI. Trimming took 3 bases from V and 3 from J, leaving 12 bases between them. CDR3 protein: CASSDTGKHYNEQFF. The DNA of the CDR3 is TGTGCCAGCAGTGATACAGGGAAACACTACAATGAGCAGTTCTTC.

The rearrangement links TRBV18 to TRBJ1-1; the match to TRBD1 covers 9 bases. Germline lookup yields CDR1 KGHSH and CDR2 LQKENI. This CDR3 is built from 17 residues. V was clipped by 3 bases and J by 0 bases; unmatched bases: 8. For the CDR3, the DNA is TGTGCCAGCTCACCCACCGGGACAGGGAGAATGAACACTGAAGCTTTCTTT. Encoded protein: CASSPTGTGRMNTEAFF.

The chain links TRBV10-3 to TRBJ2-1; TRBD2 matches 11 bases. Losses at the gene ends were 6 bases for V and 5 bases for J; bases not matched to a gene: 3. Germline V lookup: CDR1 ENHRY, CDR2 SYGVKD. CDR3 length equals 14 residues. The CDR3 protein is CAIRSGLADNEQFF. In DNA form, the CDR3 reads TGTGCCATCAGATCGGGACTAGCGGACAATGAGCAGTTCTTC.

V and J are TRBV5-1 and TRBJ2-2; D gene ambiguous. Germline V gives CDR1 SGHRS, CDR2 YFSETQ. The V end lost 6 bases, the J end lost 4 bases, and 10 bases lay between the germline ends. The CDR3 covers 13 residues. The chain's CDR3 is CASNPTGTGELFF. The CDR3 DNA reads TGCGCCAGCAACCCAACGGGCACCGGGGAGCTGTTTTTT.

V is TRBV19 and J is TRBJ2-3; no reliable D call. Germline V lookup: CDR1 LNHDA, CDR2 SQIVND (reference sequence). Trimming shortened V by 6 bases and J by 2 bases, and 9 bases separated the two germline ends. This CDR3 is built from 13 residues. The CDR3: CASRQAATDTQYF. CDR3 coding DNA: TGTGCCAGTAGGCAGGCGGCCACAGATACGCAGTATTTT.

This chain joins TRBV19 and TRBJ1-5; unclear D gene. V was shortened by 3 bases and J by 6 bases, with 15 bases between the two germline ends. The CDR3 sequence is 15 residues long. CDR1 LNHDA and CDR2 SQIVND come from the germline V gene (reference sequence). The CDR3: CASSMVPGGFQPQHF. As DNA, the CDR3 is TGTGCCAGTAGTATGGTCCCTGGCGGTTTTCAGCCCCAGCATTTT.

The chain is built from TRBV6-6 and TRBJ2-2; D is ambiguous. Germline lookup yields CDR1 MNHNY and CDR2 SVGAGI (reference sequence). This CDR3 spans 14 amino acids. The germline V and J ends were trimmed by 3 bases and 3 bases, with 8 bases remaining between them. The CDR3 nucleotides are TGTGCCAGCAGTTATAGTAGAGACACCGGGGAGCTGTTTTTT. Amino acid sequence: CASSYSRDTGELFF.

Regarding this clone: In the same sample, other DNA sequences code for this CDR3. The rearrangement uses TRBV7-8 and TRBJ1-1, with a possible D match to TRBD1 (5 bases). This CDR3 has 13 residues. Germline V gene lookup returns CDR1 SGHVS and CDR2 FQNEAQ. The V end was cut by 3 bases, the J end by 2 bases, with 7 bases between. The CDR3 sequence: CASSFDSNTEAFF. In DNA form, the CDR3 reads TGTGCCAGCAGCTTCGACAGCAACACTGAAGCTTTCTTT.

The J gene is TRBJ1-4, the V gene TRBV7-9; D remains ambiguous. The germline V and J ends were trimmed by 0 bases and 0 bases, with 8 bases remaining between them. Germline assignment: CDR1 SEHNR and CDR2 FQNEAQ (reference sequence). This CDR3 spans 16 amino acids. The CDR3 DNA reads as TGTGCCAGCAGCTTAGCCCGACCCCCAACTAATGAAAAACTGTTTTTT. Its protein is CASSLARPPTNEKLFF.

A note on this clone: An end of the junction differs from the germline gene, which may be a read error. This sample also contains other DNA sequences that code for the same CDR3. This chain connects TRBV20-1 to TRBJ1-3; no reliable D call. This CDR3 contains 11 residues. Per the germline V gene, CDR1 is DFQATT and CDR2 is SNEGSKA (reference sequence). The CDR3 spells CSARSGNTIYF. CDR3 sequence (DNA): TGCAGTGCTAGGTCTGGTAACACCATATATTTT.

The V gene is TRBV6-6, the J gene TRBJ2-7; TRBD2 aligns across 9 bases. The trim removed 7 bases at V and 3 bases at J, leaving 4 bases unmatched. The CDR3 is 13 amino acids. Germline values: CDR1 MNHNY, CDR2 SVGAGI (reference sequence). In DNA, the CDR3 is TGTGCCAGCAAAGCGGGAGGAAGCTACGAGCAGTACTTC. Its protein product is CASKAGGSYEQYF.

CDR3 protein: CASSDTNTGELFF. The CDR3 DNA follows: TGTGCCAGCAGTGACACCAACACCGGGGAGCTGTTTTTT. The chain joins TRBV6-4 to TRBJ2-2; D remains unclear. The CDR3 loop spans 13 amino acids. Germline CDR1 reads MRHNA; CDR2 reads SNTAGT. The V end lost 2 bases, the J end lost 2 bases, and 3 bases lay between the germline ends.

The sample holds one count of this clone. As DNA, the CDR3 is TGTGCCATCAGAGGCCTCGGGACTAGCGGGACCGGGGAGCTGTTTTTT. Its protein is CAIRGLGTSGTGELFF. The chain has TRBV10-3 and TRBJ2-2; 12 bases are a match to TRBD2. Germline CDR1 ENHRY, CDR2 SYGVKD. The CDR3 covers 16 residues. The J segment lost 5 bases and the V segment lost 6 bases, leaving 7 bases of the junction unmatched.

This chain uses TRBV10-3 with TRBJ1-2; TRBD1 aligns across 7 bases. With 6 bases clipped from V and 2 bases from J, the junction kept 0 bases outside the gene matches. The germline gives CDR1 ENHRY, CDR2 SYGVKD. The CDR3 spans 12 residues. CDR3 amino acids: CAIRTGNYGYTF. CDR3 DNA sequence: TGTGCCATCAGGACAGGGAACTATGGCTACACCTTC.

The chain carries TRBV19 and TRBJ2-3; the match to TRBD1 covers 9 bases. Germline V gives CDR1 LNHDA, CDR2 SQIVND (reference sequence). J gave up 5 bases and V 6 bases, and 12 bases lay outside the gene matches. This CDR3 is 16 amino acids long. DNA of the CDR3: TGTGCCAGTAGCAGGGGACAGGGCAGCCTGGGAGATACGCAGTATTTT. Its translation is CASSRGQGSLGDTQYF.

This clone showed up just once. The rearrangement links TRBV5-1 to TRBJ2-7; 7 bases agree with TRBD2. CDR1 SGHRS and CDR2 YFSETQ come from the germline V gene. The junction had 7 bases not matched to a gene; V was cut back by 0 bases and J by 4 bases. The CDR3 is made up of 15 amino acids. This CDR3 reads CASSLGGSKGYEQYF. CDR3 coding DNA: TGCGCCAGCAGCTTGGGCGGGAGTAAGGGGTACGAGCAGTACTTC. Full variable domain (rest looked up from reference TRBV5-1 and TRBJ2-7): KAGVTQTPRYLIKTRGQQVTLSCSPISGHRSVSWYQQTPGQGLQFLFEYFSETQRNKGNFPGRFSGRQFSNSRSEMNVSTLELGDSALYLCASSLGGSKGYEQYFGPGTRLTVT.

Turning to this clone: Compared with germline, one end of the junction differs, possibly owing to a read error. The chain recombines TRBV5-1 with TRBJ2-7, with 8 nucleotides matching TRBD2. From germline, CDR1 is SGHRS and CDR2 YFSETQ. The CDR3 is made up of 14 amino acids. CDR3 DNA sequence: TGTGCCAGCAGCTTAGTAGCGGGATCCCACGAGCAGTACTTC. This gives the protein CASSLVAGSHEQYF.

This chain links TRBV6-1 with TRBJ1-2; D gene ambiguous. The V gene's germline CDR1 is MNHNS and CDR2 SASEGT. This CDR3 spans 14 amino acids. The ends were cut back, 1 base at V and 12 bases at J, with 18 bases in the middle. CDR3 nucleotide sequence: TGTGCCAGCAGTGAAGGTTGGCAGGCGAATGTTGACACCTTC. This gives the protein CASSEGWQANVDTF.